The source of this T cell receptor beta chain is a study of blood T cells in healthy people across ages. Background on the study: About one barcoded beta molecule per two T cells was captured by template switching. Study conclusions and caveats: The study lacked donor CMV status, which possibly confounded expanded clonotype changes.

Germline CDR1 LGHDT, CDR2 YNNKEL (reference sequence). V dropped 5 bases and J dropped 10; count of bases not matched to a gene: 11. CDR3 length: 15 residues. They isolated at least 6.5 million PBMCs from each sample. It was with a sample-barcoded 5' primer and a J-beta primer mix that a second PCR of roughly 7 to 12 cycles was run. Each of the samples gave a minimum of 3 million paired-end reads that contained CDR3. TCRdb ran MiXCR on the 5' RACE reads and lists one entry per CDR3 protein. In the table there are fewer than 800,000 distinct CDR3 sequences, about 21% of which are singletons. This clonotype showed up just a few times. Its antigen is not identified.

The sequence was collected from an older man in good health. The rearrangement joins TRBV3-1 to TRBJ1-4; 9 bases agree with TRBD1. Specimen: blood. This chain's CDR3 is CASSTSRTGDAKLFF. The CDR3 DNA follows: TGTGCCAGCAGCACCTCGAGGACAGGGGATGCAAAACTGTTTTTT. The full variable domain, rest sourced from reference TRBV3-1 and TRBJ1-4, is DTAVSQTPKYLVTQMGNDKSIKCEQNLGHDTMYWYKQDSKKFLKIMFSYNNKELIINETVPNRFSPKSPDKAHLNLHINSLELGDSAVYFCASSTSRTGDAKLFFGSGTQLSVL.